The table lists the clone carrying this TCR beta chain with many counts. No antigen is known for it. TCR alpha and beta CDR3 regions were amplified from RNA using iRepertoire nested multiplex PCR. One-step reverse transcription and amplification started from approximately 100-400 ng of tissue mRNA or PBMC total RNA. MiXCR was run by TCRdb on the multiplex PCR reads, yielding one entry per CDR3 protein. Here the sample spans approximately 110,000 distinct CDR3 sequences, 23% being singletons. The data were obtained in a study of glioma-infiltrating T cells. Study-level points and caveats: Very few CDR3 sequences were shared between tissue and blood. Non-neoplastic patients had below-expected tissue-blood divergence, while all gliomas exceeded expectation.

The V and J ends lost 3 bases and 8 bases respectively, with 7 bases between them. The CDR3 totals 11 residues. Sequencing was carried out using glioma tissue, nonneoplastic brain tissue, or PBMCs (not recorded which). J is TRBJ1-2 and V is TRBV12-3 or TRBV12-4; D is unresolved. The clonotype was recovered from a human donor with low-grade glioma or glioblastoma, undergoing nonglioma brain surgery, or in good health (not recorded which). The CDR3 region has the DNA TGTGCCAGCAGTTTGAGCCGGGGCTACACCTTC. Amino acid sequence: CASSLSRGYTF.